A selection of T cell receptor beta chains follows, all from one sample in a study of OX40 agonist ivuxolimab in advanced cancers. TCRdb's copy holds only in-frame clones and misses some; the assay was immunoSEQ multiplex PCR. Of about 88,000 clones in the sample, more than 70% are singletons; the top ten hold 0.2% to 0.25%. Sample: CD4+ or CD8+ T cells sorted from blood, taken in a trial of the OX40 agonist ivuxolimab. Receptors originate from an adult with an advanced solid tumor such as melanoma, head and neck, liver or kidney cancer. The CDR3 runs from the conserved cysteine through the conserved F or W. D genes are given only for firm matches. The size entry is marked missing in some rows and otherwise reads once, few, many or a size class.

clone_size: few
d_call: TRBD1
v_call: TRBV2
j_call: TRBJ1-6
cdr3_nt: TGTGCCAGCAGTGAACCCGACAGGGGGGGTTCACCCCTCCACTTT
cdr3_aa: CASSEPDRGGSPLHF

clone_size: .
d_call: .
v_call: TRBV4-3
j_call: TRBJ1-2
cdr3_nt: TGCGCCAGCAGCCAAGAAGGTGGAGGCTACACCTTC
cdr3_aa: CASSQEGGGYTF

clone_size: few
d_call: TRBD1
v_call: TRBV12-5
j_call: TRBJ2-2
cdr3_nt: TGTGCTAGTGGCTCCGGGACAGTATACACCGGGGAGCTGTTTTTT
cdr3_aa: CASGSGTVYTGELFF

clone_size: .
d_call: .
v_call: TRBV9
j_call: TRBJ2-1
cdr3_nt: TGTGCCAGCAGCCCCGGCTATGAGCAGTTCTTC
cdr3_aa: CASSPGYEQFF

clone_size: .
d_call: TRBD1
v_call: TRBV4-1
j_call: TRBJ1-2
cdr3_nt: TGCGCCAGCAGCCAAGAACGGACAGGGTATTCTAACTATGGCTACACCTTC
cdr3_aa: CASSQERTGYSNYGYTF

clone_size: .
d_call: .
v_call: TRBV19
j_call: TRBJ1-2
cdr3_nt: TGTGCCAGTAGACAACAGGGAGGCGGGGGCTATGGCTACACCTTC
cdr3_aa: CASRQQGGGGYGYTF

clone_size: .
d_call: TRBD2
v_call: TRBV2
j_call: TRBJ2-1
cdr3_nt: TGTGCCAGCAGTAGTGCGGGGGGGACTAAGGGTGAGCAGTTCTTC
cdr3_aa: CASSSAGGTKGEQFF

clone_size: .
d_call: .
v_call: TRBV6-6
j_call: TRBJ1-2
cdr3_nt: TGTGCCAGCAGTTACGATCGCGGCTACACCTTC
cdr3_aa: CASSYDRGYTF

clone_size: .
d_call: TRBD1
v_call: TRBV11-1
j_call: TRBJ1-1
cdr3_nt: TGTGCCAGCAGCTTACCGGGACAGGGCCGAGCTTTCTTT
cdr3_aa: CASSLPGQGRAFF

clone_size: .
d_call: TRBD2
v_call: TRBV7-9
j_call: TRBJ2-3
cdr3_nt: TGTGCCAGCAGCCCACCCTCTGGAGCGGGAGGGCAAGATACGCAGTATTTT
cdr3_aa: CASSPPSGAGGQDTQYF

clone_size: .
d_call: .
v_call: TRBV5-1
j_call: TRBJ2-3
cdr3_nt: TGCGCCAGCAGCTTGACTAGCCTAAGGGCAGATACGCAGTATTTT
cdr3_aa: CASSLTSLRADTQYF

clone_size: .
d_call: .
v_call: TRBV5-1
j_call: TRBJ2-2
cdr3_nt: TGCGCCAGCAGCTTGATGGGGGTTAGGAACACCGGGGAGCTGTTTTTT
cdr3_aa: CASSLMGVRNTGELFF

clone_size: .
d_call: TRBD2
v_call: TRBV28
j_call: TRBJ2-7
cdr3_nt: TGTGCCAGCAGAGCCAGTCGGCGGGGGTCCTACGAGCAGTACTTC
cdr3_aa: CASRASRRGSYEQYF

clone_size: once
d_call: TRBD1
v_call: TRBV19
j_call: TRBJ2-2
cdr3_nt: TGTGCCAGTAATCCCGGGACAGGGAAGGCCGGGGAGCTGTTTTTT
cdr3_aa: CASNPGTGKAGELFF

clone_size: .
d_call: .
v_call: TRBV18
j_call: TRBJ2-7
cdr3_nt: TGTGCCACCACGCGTGGACTAACAAGCTACGAGCAGTACTTC
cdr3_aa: CATTRGLTSYEQYF

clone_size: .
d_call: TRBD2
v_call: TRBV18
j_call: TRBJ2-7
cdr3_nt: TGTGCCAGCTCACCGATAGCGGGAACGGGGGAGCAGTACTTC
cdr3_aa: CASSPIAGTGEQYF

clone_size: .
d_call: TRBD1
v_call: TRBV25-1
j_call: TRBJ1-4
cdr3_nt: TGTGCCAGCAGTGAACGGACAGGGGTGCGTGAAAAACTGTTTTTT
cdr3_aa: CASSERTGVREKLFF

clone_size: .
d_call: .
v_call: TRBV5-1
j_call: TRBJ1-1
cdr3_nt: TGCGCCAGCAGCCCGGTAGCGGGCCTCATGAACACTGAAGCTTTCTTT
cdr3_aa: CASSPVAGLMNTEAFF

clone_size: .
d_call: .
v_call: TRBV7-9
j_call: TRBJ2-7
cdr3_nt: TGTGCCAGCAGCTTATCGGCTAGCGCCTACGAGCAGTACTTC
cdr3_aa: CASSLSASAYEQYF

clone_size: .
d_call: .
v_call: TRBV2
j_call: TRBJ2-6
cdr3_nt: TGTGCCAGCAGTGAAGGGCGGCGGTCTGCCAACGTCCTGACTTTC
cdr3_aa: CASSEGRRSANVLTF

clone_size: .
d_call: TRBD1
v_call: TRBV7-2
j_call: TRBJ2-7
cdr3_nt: TGTGCCAGCAGCTGGGACAGGGGTTCCTACGAGCAGTACTTC
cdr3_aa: CASSWDRGSYEQYF

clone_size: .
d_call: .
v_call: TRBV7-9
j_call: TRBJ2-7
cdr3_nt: TGTGCCAGCAGCTTATACGGAGGCGGGCGCTCCTACGAGCAGTACTTC
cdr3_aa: CASSLYGGGRSYEQYF

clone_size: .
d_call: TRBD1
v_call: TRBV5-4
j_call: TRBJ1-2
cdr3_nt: TGTGCCAGCAGCTTAGGGGGCGGAGGTGCATATGGCTACACCTTC
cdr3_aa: CASSLGGGGAYGYTF

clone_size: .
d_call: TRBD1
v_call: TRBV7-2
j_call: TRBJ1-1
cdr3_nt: TGTGCCAGCAGCTCACAGGGGGCTGGCACTGAAGCTTTCTTT
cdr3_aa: CASSSQGAGTEAFF

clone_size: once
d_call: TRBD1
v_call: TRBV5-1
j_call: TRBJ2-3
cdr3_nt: TGCGCCAGCAGCCGTGGGACAGCGAGCACAGATACGCAGTATTTT
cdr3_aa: CASSRGTASTDTQYF

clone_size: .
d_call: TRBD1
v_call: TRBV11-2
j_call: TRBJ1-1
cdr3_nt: TGTGCCAGCAGCCCTCGAGAGAGGGGGCCGGGCACTGAAGCTTTCTTT
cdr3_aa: CASSPRERGPGTEAFF

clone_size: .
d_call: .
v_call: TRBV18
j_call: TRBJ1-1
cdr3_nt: TGTGCCAGCTCACCACAAACCGGGAACACTGAAGCTTTCTTT
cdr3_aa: CASSPQTGNTEAFF

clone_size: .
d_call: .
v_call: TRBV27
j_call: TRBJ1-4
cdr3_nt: TGTGCCAGCAGAGGAGGCCGGAATGAAAAACTGTTTTTT
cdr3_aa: CASRGGRNEKLFF

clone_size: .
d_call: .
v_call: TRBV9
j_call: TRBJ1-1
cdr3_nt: TGTGCCAGCGGAGAATCCAGTTTGAACACTGAAGCTTTCTTT
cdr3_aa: CASGESSLNTEAFF

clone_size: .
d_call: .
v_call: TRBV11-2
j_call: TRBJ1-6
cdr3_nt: TGTGCCAGCAGCTTAGATCTACCCGGGACAAACCATAATTCACCCCTCCACTTT
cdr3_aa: CASSLDLPGTNHNSPLHF

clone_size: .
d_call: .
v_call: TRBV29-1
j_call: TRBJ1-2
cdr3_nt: TGCAGCGTTGAAGATGGGCAGGGGAACTATGGCTACACCTTC
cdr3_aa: CSVEDGQGNYGYTF

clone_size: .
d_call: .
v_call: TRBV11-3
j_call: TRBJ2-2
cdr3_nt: TGTGCCAGCAGCTTATACGCCACCGGGGAGCTGTTTTTT
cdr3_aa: CASSLYATGELFF

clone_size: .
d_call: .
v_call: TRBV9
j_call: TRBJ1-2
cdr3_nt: TGTGCCAGCAGCTCAAATTCCGGTGGCTACACCTTC
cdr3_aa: CASSSNSGGYTF

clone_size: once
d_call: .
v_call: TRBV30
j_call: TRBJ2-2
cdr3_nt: TGTGCCTGGAGCGGGATCCCCGGGGAGCTGTTTTTT
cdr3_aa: CAWSGIPGELFF

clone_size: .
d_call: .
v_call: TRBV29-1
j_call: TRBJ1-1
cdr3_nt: TGCAGCGTTATCTGGCCCCTGAACACTGAAGCTTTCTTT
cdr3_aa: CSVIWPLNTEAFF

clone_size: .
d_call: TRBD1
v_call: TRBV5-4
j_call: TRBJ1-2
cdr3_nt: TGTGCCAGCAGCTCGACAGGGGGCGGCCCCGGCTACACCTTC
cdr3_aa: CASSSTGGGPGYTF

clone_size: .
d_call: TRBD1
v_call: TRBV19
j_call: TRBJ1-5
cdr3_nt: TGTGCCAGTAGTTTAACCGGGACAGCCCTATATCAGCCCCAGCATTTT
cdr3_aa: CASSLTGTALYQPQHF

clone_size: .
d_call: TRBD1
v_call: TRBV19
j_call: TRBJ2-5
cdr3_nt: TGTGCCAGTAGTACCTGGACAGGCCAAGAGACCCAGTACTTC
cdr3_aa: CASSTWTGQETQYF

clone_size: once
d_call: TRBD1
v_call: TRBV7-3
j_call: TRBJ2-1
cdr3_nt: TGTGCCAGCAGCTTAATTAGACAGGGTTCCGATGAGCAGTTCTTC
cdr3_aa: CASSLIRQGSDEQFF

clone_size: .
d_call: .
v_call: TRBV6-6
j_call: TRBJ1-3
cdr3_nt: TGTGCCAGCAGTTACTCGATATCCGGAAACACCATATATTTT
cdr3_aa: CASSYSISGNTIYF

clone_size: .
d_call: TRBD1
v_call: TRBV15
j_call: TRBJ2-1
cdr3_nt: TGTGCCACCAGCGACCGGCGGACAGGCTCCTACAATGAGCAGTTCTTC
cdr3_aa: CATSDRRTGSYNEQFF

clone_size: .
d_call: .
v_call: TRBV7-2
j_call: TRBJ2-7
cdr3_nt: TGTGCCAGCAGCCTAAGCCTCCTTTACGGGGGCAGCGGCGAGCAGTACTTC
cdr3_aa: CASSLSLLYGGSGEQYF